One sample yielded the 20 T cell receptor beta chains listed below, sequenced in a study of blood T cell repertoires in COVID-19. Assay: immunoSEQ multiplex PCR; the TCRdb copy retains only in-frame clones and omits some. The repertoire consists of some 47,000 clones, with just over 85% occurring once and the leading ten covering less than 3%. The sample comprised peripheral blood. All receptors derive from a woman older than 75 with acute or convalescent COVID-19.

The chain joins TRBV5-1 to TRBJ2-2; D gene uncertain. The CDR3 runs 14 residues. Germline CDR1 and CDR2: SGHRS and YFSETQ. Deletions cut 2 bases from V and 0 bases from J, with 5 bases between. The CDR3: CASSLATNTGELFF. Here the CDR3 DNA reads TGCGCCAGCAGCTTAGCGACGAACACCGGGGAGCTGTTTTTT.

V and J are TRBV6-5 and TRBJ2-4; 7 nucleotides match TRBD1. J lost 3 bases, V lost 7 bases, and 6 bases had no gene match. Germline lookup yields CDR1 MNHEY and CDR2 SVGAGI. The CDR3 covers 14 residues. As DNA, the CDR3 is TGTGCCAGCAATGGGTGGGACAGCAAAAACATTCAGTACTTC. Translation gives CASNGWDSKNIQYF.

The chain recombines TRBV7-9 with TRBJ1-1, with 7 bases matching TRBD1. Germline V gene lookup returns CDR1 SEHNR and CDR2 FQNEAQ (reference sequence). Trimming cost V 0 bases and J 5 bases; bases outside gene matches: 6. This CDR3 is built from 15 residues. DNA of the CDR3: TGTGCCAGCAGCTTAGCAACTTCAGGGGGAACTGAAGCTTTCTTT. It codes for CASSLATSGGTEAFF.

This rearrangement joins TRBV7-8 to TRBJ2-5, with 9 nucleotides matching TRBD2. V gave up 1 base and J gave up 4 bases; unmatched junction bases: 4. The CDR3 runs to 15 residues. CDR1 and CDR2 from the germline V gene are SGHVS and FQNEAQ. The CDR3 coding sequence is TGTGCCAGCAGCTTAGATAGCGGGGGCTTAGAGACCCAGTACTTC. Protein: CASSLDSGGLETQYF.

CDR3 sequence (DNA): TGTGCCAGCAGTCCCCGACAGGGGAAGGGCCAAGAGACCCAGTACTTC. Translating it yields CASSPRQGKGQETQYF. The chain recombines TRBV28 with TRBJ2-5, with 8 bases lining up with TRBD1. This CDR3 is built from 16 residues. Per germline, CDR1 MDHEN and CDR2 SYDVKM. V gave up 5 bases and J gave up 1 base; unmatched junction bases: 9.

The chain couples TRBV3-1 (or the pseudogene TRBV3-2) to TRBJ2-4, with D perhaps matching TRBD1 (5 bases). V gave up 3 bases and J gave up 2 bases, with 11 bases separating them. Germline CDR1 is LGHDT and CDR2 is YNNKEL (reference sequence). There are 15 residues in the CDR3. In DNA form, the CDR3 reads TGTGCCAGCAGCCACCAGGGTAAGACCAAAAACATTCAGTACTTC. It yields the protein CASSHQGKTKNIQYF.

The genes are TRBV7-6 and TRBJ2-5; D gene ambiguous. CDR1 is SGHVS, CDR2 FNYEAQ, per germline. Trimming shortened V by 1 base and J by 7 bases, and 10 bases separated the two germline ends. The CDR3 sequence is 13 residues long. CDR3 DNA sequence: TGTGCCAGCAGCTTAGGTCGAACCGGGACCCAGTACTTC. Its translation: CASSLGRTGTQYF. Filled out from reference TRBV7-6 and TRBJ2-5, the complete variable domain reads GAGVSQSPRYKVTKRGQDVALRCDPISGHVSLYWYRQALGQGPEFLTYFNYEAQQDKSGLPNDRFSAERPEGSISTLTIQRTEQRDSAMYRCASSLGRTGTQYFGPGTRLLVL.

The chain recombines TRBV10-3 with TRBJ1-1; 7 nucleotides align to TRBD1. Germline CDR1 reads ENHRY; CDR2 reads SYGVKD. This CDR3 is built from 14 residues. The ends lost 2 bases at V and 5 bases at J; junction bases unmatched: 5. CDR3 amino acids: CAISEGGRGTEAFF. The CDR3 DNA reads TGTGCCATCAGTGAGGGGGGCAGGGGGACTGAAGCTTTCTTT.

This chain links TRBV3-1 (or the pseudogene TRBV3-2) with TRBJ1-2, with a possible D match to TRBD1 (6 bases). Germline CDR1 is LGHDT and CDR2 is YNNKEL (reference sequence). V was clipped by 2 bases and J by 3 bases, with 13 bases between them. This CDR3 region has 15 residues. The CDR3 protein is CASSQYLNRDYGYTF. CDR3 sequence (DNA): TGTGCCAGCAGCCAATACCTCAACAGGGACTATGGCTACACCTTC.

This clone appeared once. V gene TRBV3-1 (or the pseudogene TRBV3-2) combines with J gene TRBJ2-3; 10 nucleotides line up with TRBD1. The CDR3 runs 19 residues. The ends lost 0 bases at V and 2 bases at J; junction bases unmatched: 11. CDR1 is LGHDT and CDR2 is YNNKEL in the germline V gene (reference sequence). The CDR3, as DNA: TGTGCCAGCAGCCAAGATTGGGACAGGGGAGGTGCTCACACAGATACGCAGTATTTT. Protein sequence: CASSQDWDRGGAHTDTQYF.

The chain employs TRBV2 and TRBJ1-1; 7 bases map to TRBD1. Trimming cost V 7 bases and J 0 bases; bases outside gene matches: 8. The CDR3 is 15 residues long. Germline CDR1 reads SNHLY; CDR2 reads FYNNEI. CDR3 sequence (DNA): TGTGCCAGCACCCGACAGGGCACCATGAACACTGAAGCTTTCTTT. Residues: CASTRQGTMNTEAFF.

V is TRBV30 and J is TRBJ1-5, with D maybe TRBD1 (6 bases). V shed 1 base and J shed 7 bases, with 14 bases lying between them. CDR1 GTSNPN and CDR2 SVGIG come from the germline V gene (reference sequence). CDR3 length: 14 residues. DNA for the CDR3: TGTGCCTGGAGTGAGGGGGGGGGAAGGCAGCCCCAGCATTTT. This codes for CAWSEGGGRQPQHF.

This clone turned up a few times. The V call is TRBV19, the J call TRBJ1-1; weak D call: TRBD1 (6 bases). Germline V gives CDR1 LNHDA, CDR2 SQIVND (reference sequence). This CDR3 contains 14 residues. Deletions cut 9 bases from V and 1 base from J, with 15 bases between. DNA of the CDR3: TGTGCCAGCTCAAGGCGGGGGCGGAACACTGAAGCTTTCTTT. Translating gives CASSRRGRNTEAFF.

CDR3 nucleotide sequence: TGTGCCAGCTCACCACCGGGGGGGGACAGGGTCGAAGCTTTCTTT. It encodes CASSPPGGDRVEAFF. The chain recombines TRBV18 with TRBJ1-1; the match to TRBD1 covers 9 bases. With V trimmed by 0 bases and J by 8 bases, 7 bases remained unmatched. Germline-derived CDR1 and CDR2 are KGHSH and LQKENI. CDR3 length equals 15 residues.

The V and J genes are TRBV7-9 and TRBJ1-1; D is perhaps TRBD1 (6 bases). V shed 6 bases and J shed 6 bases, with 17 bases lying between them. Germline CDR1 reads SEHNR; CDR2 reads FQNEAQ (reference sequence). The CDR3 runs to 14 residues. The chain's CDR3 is CASSSTTGFAEAFF. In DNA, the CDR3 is TGTGCCAGCAGTTCTACGACAGGATTCGCTGAAGCTTTCTTT.

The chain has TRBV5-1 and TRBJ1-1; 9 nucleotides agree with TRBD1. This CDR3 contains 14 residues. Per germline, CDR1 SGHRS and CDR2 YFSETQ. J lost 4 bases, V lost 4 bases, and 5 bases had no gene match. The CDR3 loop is CASSLRDRVTEAFF. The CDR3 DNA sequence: TGCGCCAGCAGCCTCCGGGACAGGGTCACTGAAGCTTTCTTT.

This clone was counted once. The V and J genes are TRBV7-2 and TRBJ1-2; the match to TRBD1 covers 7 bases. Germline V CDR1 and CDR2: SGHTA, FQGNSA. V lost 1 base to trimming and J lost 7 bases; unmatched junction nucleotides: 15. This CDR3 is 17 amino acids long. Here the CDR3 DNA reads TGTGCCAGCAGCTTAGAAGGACAGGTGGGGGCCATGGGTGGCTACACCTTC. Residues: CASSLEGQVGAMGGYTF.

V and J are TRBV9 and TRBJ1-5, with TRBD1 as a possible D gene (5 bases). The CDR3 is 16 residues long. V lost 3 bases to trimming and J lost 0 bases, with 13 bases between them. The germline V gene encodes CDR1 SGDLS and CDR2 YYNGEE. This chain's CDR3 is CASSAGGTNSNQPQHF. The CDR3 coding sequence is TGTGCCAGCAGCGCCGGGGGTACAAATAGCAATCAGCCCCAGCATTTT.

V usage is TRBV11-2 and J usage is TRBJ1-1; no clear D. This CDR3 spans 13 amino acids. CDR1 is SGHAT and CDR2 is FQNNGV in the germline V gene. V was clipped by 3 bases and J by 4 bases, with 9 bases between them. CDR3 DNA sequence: TGTGCCAGCAGCTTGGAGTCCGGCACTGAAGCTTTCTTT. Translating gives CASSLESGTEAFF.

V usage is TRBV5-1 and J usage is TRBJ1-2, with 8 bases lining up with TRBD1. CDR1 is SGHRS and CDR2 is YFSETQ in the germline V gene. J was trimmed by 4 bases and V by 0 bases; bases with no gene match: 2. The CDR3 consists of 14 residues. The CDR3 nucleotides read TGCGCCAGCAGCTTGGCAACAGGGGGCTATGGCTACACCTTC. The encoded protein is CASSLATGGYGYTF.